The present entry profiles one TCR beta chain with its context. It lacks a known antigen. No much larger clone is present one base from it, and per-base qualities are unavailable. V loses 6 bases, J loses 10 bases, and the germline ends lie 12 bases apart. Measured from the cysteine to the phenylalanine, the CDR3 is 11 residues long. Just the 33-base CDR3 DNA is kept, in frame starting at base 1. For CDR1 and CDR2, the germline V gene lists MNHEY and SVGAGI. These data belong to a study of shared clonotypes between healthy human individuals (dated by TCRdb to 2018 to 2020). Context from the whole study: Two women and a few men aged 18 to 49 years were included in the cohort. For each donor, CD4 naive and CD4 memory were each given three plates, CD8 naive was given two plates, and CD8 memory was given one plate. To estimate repertoire size and how much clonotypes are shared between individuals, the study performed deep sequencing of blood TCR repertoires from a handful of healthy adults. To increase sequencing depth and limit assay-specific biases, TCR repertoire library preparation and sequencing were carried out by different laboratories using diverse techniques. Between about 0.9 and 10 billion PBMCs per donor were obtained by leukapheresis.

The donors were healthy, HIV-negative adults who had no recently reported acute infections or vaccinations. Only Caucasian adults living in Nashville, Tennessee, USA were represented among the donors. CD4+ T cells were enriched by magnetic negative selection, after which naive cells were positively selected on CD45RA and the negative fraction was taken as the memory subset. Blood was obtained by leukapheresis, after which PBMCs were separated by Ficoll-Histopaque density gradient centrifugation and cryopreserved in liquid nitrogen vapor phase. Purity and quantity of every magnetically sorted T cell population were checked by analytical flow cytometry. Genomic DNA was isolated from every sorted fraction and measured by UV absorbance on a Nanodrop 2000c. Results and caveats for the whole study, not just this receptor: Rarefaction of sorted-subset datasets indicated incomplete sequencing despite the large sequencing depth. Pairwise subsampling led to the expectation that sequencing depth would affect the degree of clonotype sharing among donors. Compared with non-shared clonotypes, clonotypes shared by all four sorted-subset donors had higher generation probabilities. Sampling was limited to blood, and TCR repertoires in tissue likely differ from TCR repertoires in blood. The genetic and exposure-history diversity represented was limited by the small number of donors. Naive subsets generally had larger estimated clonotype richness than memory subsets did. Across a few donors, roughly 5% of naive CD4, over 3% of naive CD8, 2% to 2.5% of memory CD4, and roughly 0.41% of memory CD8 clonotypes were shared.

Using the deep immunoSEQ assay, multiplex PCR amplified TCR CDR3 regions from genomic DNA. Extracted genomic DNA from each cell subset was distributed evenly across all wells of several immunoSEQ 96-well plates, and each plate was treated as a replicate. Each replicate PCR for sorted subsets received about 180 ng genomic DNA, equal to about 30,000 T cell genomes. Purified libraries were quantified with a Qubit 3.0 fluorometer, sized on a Bioanalyzer 2100, and re-quantified with the KAPA Library Quantification kit. Every immunoSEQ 96-well plate was sequenced on a separate single-read 150-cycle Illumina NextSeq 550 flow cell. On the study's bioinformatics: Because the immunoSEQ output included only junctional sequences and no quality scores, the filtering could not be the same as the filtering used for full-length reads. To assign V/J genes and CDR3, sequences were annotated using PyIR, a Python wrapper for IgBLAST v1.9, with IMGT germline references. Any read was removed if the V/J assignment was weak (E-value above 1e-6), the CDR3 was missing, or the read contained stop codons, out-of-frame junctions, or ambiguous translated residues. A V3J clonotype was defined by an identical inferred V gene, J gene, and CDR3 amino acid sequence. Percentage overlap between repertoires was calculated by dividing the number of shared unique clonotypes by the size of the smaller repertoire. Repertoire richness was assessed with RTK rarefaction, the Chao1 estimator, and Recon v2.1 estimates of unobserved clonotypes. For all TCRbeta clonotypes obtained by the gDNA method from a handful of donors, generation probabilities were computed with OLGA. TCRdb retrieved this table from immuneACCESS and kept in-frame rearrangements only. Not all clones are present; in checked studies, unresolved V genes account for under half, and no reason is known for the remainder. V and J calls and clone size are as listed in that table; D and trimming were resolved from the DNA. For this sample the table gives a few million clones, of which approximately 94% were detected only once. The top ten clonotypes cover around 0.14% of the sample.

The chain was built from TRBV6-5 and TRBJ1-1, with the D gene not clear enough to name. The receptor was derived from a young man in good health. Source material: naive CD4+ T cells sorted from blood. The cell subset or site label, as the study defines it: CD45RA+ positively selected. The base sequence is TGTGCCAGCAGAGACGTGAGGACAGCTTTCTTT. Translation gives CASRDVRTAFF.